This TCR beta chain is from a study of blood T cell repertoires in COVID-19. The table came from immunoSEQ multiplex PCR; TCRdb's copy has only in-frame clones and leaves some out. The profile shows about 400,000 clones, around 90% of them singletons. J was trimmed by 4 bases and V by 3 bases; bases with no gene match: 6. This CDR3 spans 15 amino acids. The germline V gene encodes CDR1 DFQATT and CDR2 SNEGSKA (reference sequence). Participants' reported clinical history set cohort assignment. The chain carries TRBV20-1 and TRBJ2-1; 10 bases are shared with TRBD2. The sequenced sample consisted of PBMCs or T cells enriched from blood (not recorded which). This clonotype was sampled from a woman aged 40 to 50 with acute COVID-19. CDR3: CSASRLAGAYNEQFF. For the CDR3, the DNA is TGCAGTGCTAGTAGGCTAGCGGGGGCATACAATGAGCAGTTCTTC.